The next 23 T cell receptor beta chains were all read from a single sample in a study of blood T cell repertoires in COVID-19. Method: immunoSEQ multiplex PCR; TCRdb's copy keeps in-frame clones and lacks some. This table holds about 210,000 clones, 80% to 90% found once. The sequenced material came from peripheral blood. The receptors come from a man aged 40-49 years with acute or convalescent COVID-19.

The J gene is TRBJ2-3, the V gene TRBV19, with D possibly being TRBD2 (6 bases). Germline CDR1 LNHDA, CDR2 SQIVND (reference sequence). Trimming removed 9 bases at V and 2 bases at J, with 12 bases between. This CDR3 has 13 residues. CDR3 residues: CASTRRDTDTQYF. In DNA form, the CDR3 reads TGTGCCAGCACAAGGCGGGACACAGATACGCAGTATTTT.

The V gene is TRBV6-2 or TRBV6-3, the J gene TRBJ2-7; tentatively, D is TRBD2 (5 bases). Per germline, CDR1 MNHEY and CDR2 SVGEGT. With 0 bases removed from V and 0 bases from J, the gap between germline ends came to 12 bases. The CDR3 is 16 amino acids. The CDR3 spells CASSYSTRASSYEQYF. DNA of the CDR3: TGTGCCAGCAGTTACTCAACTAGGGCGAGCTCCTACGAGCAGTACTTC.

This chain connects TRBV27 to TRBJ2-5; tentatively, D is TRBD1 (5 bases). V was clipped by 4 bases and J by 5 bases, with 17 bases between them. Germline V gene data show CDR1 as MNHEY and CDR2 as SMNVEV (reference sequence). This CDR3 comprises 15 residues. The CDR3 DNA reads as TGTGCCAGCAGTTCCACCAGGGTAGGGTGGGAGACCCAGTACTTC. Translation: CASSSTRVGWETQYF.

The rearrangement joins TRBV6-5 to TRBJ1-2; D remains unclear. The CDR3 extends over 11 amino acids. Germline V lookup: CDR1 MNHEY, CDR2 SVGAGI. Trimming removed 2 bases at V and 6 bases at J, with 4 bases between. This CDR3 is CASSYEDGYTF. DNA of the CDR3: TGTGCCAGCAGTTACGAGGATGGCTACACCTTC.

CDR3 amino acids: CASRSGGGAEAFF. The CDR3, as DNA: TGTGCCAGCAGATCTGGCGGGGGAGCTGAAGCTTTCTTT. The rearrangement uses TRBV5-6 and TRBJ1-1; TRBD1 is a possible D gene (5 bases). Germline CDR1 SGHDT, CDR2 YYEEEE. Trimming took 5 bases from V and 6 from J, leaving 14 bases between them. The CDR3 consists of 13 residues.

The V call is TRBV9, the J call TRBJ1-1; D call uncertain. Germline-derived CDR1 and CDR2 are SGDLS and YYNGEE. The CDR3 is 15 amino acids. V lost 4 bases to trimming and J lost 1 base, with 14 bases between them. The CDR3: CASSPRMPSNTEAFF. The CDR3 region has the DNA TGTGCCAGCAGCCCGAGGATGCCCTCGAACACTGAAGCTTTCTTT.

As concerns this clone: This specimen includes other DNA sequences encoding the same CDR3. The V call is TRBV7-2, the J call TRBJ1-2, with TRBD1 matching 11 bases. After removal of 5 bases from V and 2 bases from J, the junction contained 4 bases not matched to a gene. This CDR3 is 15 amino acids long. The germline V gene has CDR1 SGHTA and CDR2 FQGNSA. CDR3 sequence: CASSPGQGANYGYTF. The CDR3 region has the DNA TGTGCCAGCAGCCCCGGACAGGGGGCGAACTATGGCTACACCTTC.

This sequence joins TRBV19 and TRBJ1-1, with no clear D. The CDR3 has 14 amino acids. Germline CDR1 reads LNHDA; CDR2 reads SQIVND (reference sequence). The V end lost 5 bases, the J end lost 4 bases, and 14 bases lay between the germline ends. CDR3 region: CASSASVAGTEAFF. The CDR3 nucleotides are TGTGCCAGTAGTGCCTCGGTAGCGGGCACTGAAGCTTTCTTT.

The CDR3 is CATSELAGAEQYF. The CDR3 coding sequence is TGTGCCACCAGTGAATTAGCAGGGGCAGAGCAGTACTTC. J is TRBJ2-7 and V is TRBV24-1; tentative D call: TRBD1 (6 bases). V was shortened by 4 bases and J by 7 bases, with 13 bases between the two germline ends. This CDR3 region has 13 residues. Per germline, CDR1 KGHDR and CDR2 SFDVKD.

This chain uses TRBV6-5 with TRBJ2-7; 11 nucleotides agree with TRBD1. There are 15 residues in the CDR3. After removal of 0 bases from V and 2 bases from J, the junction contained 0 bases not matched to a gene. CDR1 and CDR2 (germline): MNHEY, SVGAGI. CDR3 nucleotide sequence: TGTGCCAGCAGTTACTCGGGACAGGGGGCCTACGAGCAGTACTTC. Its translation: CASSYSGQGAYEQYF.

This clone was counted a single time. The chain combines TRBV21-1 with TRBJ2-2; the listed D gene, TRBD2, was not tested against the DNA. TRBV21-1 is labeled a pseudogene. The CDR3 has 17 residues. DNA of the CDR3: TGTGCCAGCAGCAAAGCGGGGACCGGGACTAGTGATTGGGAGCTGTTTTTT. Protein: CASSKAGTGTSDWELFF.

This clone was observed once. This sequence joins TRBV7-2 and TRBJ2-3; TRBD2 is a possible D gene (6 bases). The V gene lost 5 bases and the J gene lost 6 bases, with 15 bases spanning the gap. CDR1 and CDR2 (germline): SGHTA, FQGNSA. The CDR3 runs 14 residues. The CDR3 bases are TGTGCCAGCAGCCCGGGACTGAGGGCGGATACGCAGTATTTT. It codes for CASSPGLRADTQYF.

The chain uses TRBV27 and TRBJ2-1, with 9 bases that match TRBD2. Germline lookup yields CDR1 MNHEY and CDR2 SMNVEV (reference sequence). CDR3 length: 16 residues. The V gene end was trimmed by 5 bases and the J gene end by 3 bases; junction bases not matched to a gene: 8. In DNA, the CDR3 is TGTGCCAGCAGTATAATAGCGGGAGTAAGCTACAATGAGCAGTTCTTC. Encoded protein: CASSIIAGVSYNEQFF.

The chain uses TRBV6-4 and TRBJ2-2; D unresolved. CDR1 is MRHNA and CDR2 is SNTAGT in the germline V gene. Trimming removed 6 bases from V and 0 bases from J, with 11 bases in between. This CDR3 contains 15 residues. The CDR3 nucleotides are TGTGCCAGCAGCCCCGGAGTTTCGAACACCGGGGAGCTGTTTTTT. Protein sequence: CASSPGVSNTGELFF.

The V and J genes are TRBV5-5 and TRBJ2-1, with unresolved D. V lost 1 base, J lost 1 base, and 12 bases lay in between. This CDR3 contains 16 residues. Germline-derived CDR1 and CDR2 are SGHKS and YYEKEE (reference sequence). DNA for the CDR3: TGTGCCAGCAGCTTGTCAAGTTACTTTTCCTACAATGAGCAGTTCTTC. Protein sequence: CASSLSSYFSYNEQFF.

The chain joins TRBV2 to TRBJ1-1; D might be TRBD1 (6 bases). Trimming left V 3 bases short and J 0 bases short, with 14 bases between. The CDR3 sequence is 16 residues long. Germline V lookup: CDR1 SNHLY, CDR2 FYNNEI. The CDR3 region is CASSEQGPFMNTEAFF. The CDR3 DNA reads as TGTGCCAGCAGTGAGCAGGGGCCGTTCATGAACACTGAAGCTTTCTTT.

This sequence joins TRBV9 and TRBJ2-1; the match to TRBD2 covers 9 bases. This CDR3 spans 18 amino acids. Trimming removed 4 bases from V and 2 bases from J; junction bases left unmatched: 13. Looked up from germline, CDR1 is SGDLS and CDR2 is YYNGEE. For the CDR3, the DNA is TGTGCCAGCAGCTCCGAAGGTCTAGCGGGGTCGACCTACAATGAGCAGTTCTTC. This gives the protein CASSSEGLAGSTYNEQFF.

This clone has just a few counts. Distinct nucleotide sequences in the sample also encode this CDR3. The chain employs TRBV6-5 and TRBJ1-5; 7 bases are shared with TRBD1. The V and J ends lost 6 bases and 3 bases, in that order; junction bases with no gene match: 5. This CDR3 spans 14 amino acids. Germline CDR1 is MNHEY and CDR2 is SVGAGI. The CDR3 region has the DNA TGTGCCAGCAGCCGGGACAGCATCAATCAGCCCCAGCATTTT. It specifies CASSRDSINQPQHF.

This clone came up a few times. The chain joins TRBV20-1 to TRBJ2-3, with D possibly TRBD2 on 6 matching bases. Germline CDR1 DFQATT, CDR2 SNEGSKA (reference sequence). This CDR3 is built from 15 residues. V was pared by 3 bases and J by 0 bases, with 13 bases between. CDR3 in amino acids: CSASGGLKSTDTQYF. The CDR3 DNA is TGCAGTGCTAGTGGGGGACTCAAAAGCACAGATACGCAGTATTTT.

This clone was seen more than once but under ten times. The chain combines TRBV27 with TRBJ1-6; 9 bases fit TRBD1. This CDR3 comprises 17 residues. Trimming cost V 5 bases and J 7 bases; bases outside gene matches: 12. The V gene's germline CDR1 is MNHEY and CDR2 SMNVEV (reference sequence). CDR3 DNA sequence: TGTGCCAGCAGTGCGCGGACAGGGGTGGTAGGGAATTCACCCCTCCACTTT. Translated: CASSARTGVVGNSPLHF.

This chain connects TRBV19 to TRBJ1-5; D gene unclear. CDR1 is LNHDA and CDR2 is SQIVND in the germline V gene (reference sequence). The CDR3 extends over 17 amino acids. V shed 5 bases and J shed 0 bases, with 17 bases lying between them. CDR3 sequence (DNA): TGTGCCAGTAGTTGGTCAACCGGACGGGATAGCAATCAGCCCCAGCATTTT. Translated: CASSWSTGRDSNQPQHF.

This chain uses TRBV6-5 with TRBJ1-1, with 7 nucleotides matching TRBD1. The CDR3 has 14 amino acids. V was clipped by 7 bases and J by 6 bases; unmatched bases: 11. Germline V lookup: CDR1 MNHEY, CDR2 SVGAGI. The DNA of the CDR3 is TGTGCCAGCACCCCCAGAGGGGGCCGGGCTGAAGCTTTCTTT. Amino acids: CASTPRGGRAEAFF.

The rearrangement uses TRBV6-5 and TRBJ1-3; TRBD1 is a possible D gene (5 bases). V was shortened by 5 bases and J by 0 bases, with 11 bases between the two germline ends. Germline V gene data show CDR1 as MNHEY and CDR2 as SVGAGI. The CDR3 spans 15 residues. DNA of the CDR3: TGTGCCAGCAGTCACGACAGCAACTCTGGAAACACCATATATTTT. Its protein is CASSHDSNSGNTIYF.